Listed below are T cell receptor beta chains from one sample, sequenced in a study of blood T cells in healthy people across ages. From the 5' RACE reads, TCRdb called clonotypes with MiXCR, one entry per CDR3 protein. The sample lists 1.2 million to 1.5 million distinct CDR3 sequences, 59% occurring once. The source material was blood. The receptors here all came from a man younger than 35 in good health. CDR3s include the opening cysteine and the closing phenylalanine or tryptophan. A D gene is named only where the DNA matches it firmly. Clone size is shown for a subset of rows, as once, few, many or a class of expanded clone.

clone_size d_call j_call v_call cdr3_nt cdr3_aa
- TRBD1 TRBJ1-2 TRBV27 TGTGCCAGCAGTTTAAGGGGACAGAGAAACTATGGCTACACCTTC CASSLRGQRNYGYTF
- - TRBJ2-1 TRBV3-1 TGTGCCAGCAGCCAAGATAGGGGAGAGGGAATGTATGAGCAGTTCTTC CASSQDRGEGMYEQFF
- - TRBJ2-7 TRBV6-1 TGTGCCAGCTACCCAGCAAGCGTCGGGGACGAGCAGTACTTC CASYPASVGDEQYF
- TRBD1 TRBJ2-5 TRBV9 TGTGCCAGCAGCGTAGTCGGGACAGAGGGAGAGACCCAGTACTTC CASSVVGTEGETQYF
- TRBD2 TRBJ2-7 TRBV14 TGTGCCAGCAGCCAAGAGGCGGGAGGAAGGCGCTCCTACGAGCAGTACTTC CASSQEAGGRRSYEQYF
- - TRBJ2-7 TRBV12-2 TGTGCAAGTCGCTTAGCGGGACACCCTTCAAGAGCCCCCTACGAGCAGTACTTC CASRLAGHPSRAPYEQYF
- - TRBJ2-3 TRBV20-1 TGCAGTGCGCACCGGGACAACACAGATACGCAGTATTTT CSAHRDNTDTQYF
- TRBD1 TRBJ1-2 TRBV18 TGTGCCAGCTCACCACCTGACAGGGGAGGTTATGGCTACACCTTC CASSPPDRGGYGYTF
once - TRBJ2-7 TRBV6-5 TGTGCCAGCACCCAAAACGTTGGGGGTTACACCTACGAGCAGTACTTC CASTQNVGGYTYEQYF
- - TRBJ2-3 TRBV29-1 TGCAGCGTTGAAAGGGATTCAGTAGGAGATACGCAGTATTTT CSVERDSVGDTQYF
- - TRBJ1-4 TRBV2 TGTGCCAGCAGTTCGACCTCCGGACGGCCCCGCCTCGCAACTAATGAAAGACTGTTTTTT CASSSTSGRPRLATNERLFF
many TRBD1 TRBJ2-5 TRBV20-1 TGCAGTGCTATGAACAGGGGCCAAGAGACCCAGTACTTC CSAMNRGQETQYF
- - TRBJ1-1 TRBV2 TGTGCCAGCATCCGCCGAAACACTGAAGCTTTCTTT CASIRRNTEAFF
- - TRBJ1-2 TRBV20-1 TGCAGTGCTCGGATGGCCAAGGCAGTAAACTATGGCTACACCTTC CSARMAKAVNYGYTF
- - TRBJ1-5 TRBV6-1 TGTGCCAGCAGTGCGGACCCTAATCAGCCCCAGCATTTT CASSADPNQPQHF